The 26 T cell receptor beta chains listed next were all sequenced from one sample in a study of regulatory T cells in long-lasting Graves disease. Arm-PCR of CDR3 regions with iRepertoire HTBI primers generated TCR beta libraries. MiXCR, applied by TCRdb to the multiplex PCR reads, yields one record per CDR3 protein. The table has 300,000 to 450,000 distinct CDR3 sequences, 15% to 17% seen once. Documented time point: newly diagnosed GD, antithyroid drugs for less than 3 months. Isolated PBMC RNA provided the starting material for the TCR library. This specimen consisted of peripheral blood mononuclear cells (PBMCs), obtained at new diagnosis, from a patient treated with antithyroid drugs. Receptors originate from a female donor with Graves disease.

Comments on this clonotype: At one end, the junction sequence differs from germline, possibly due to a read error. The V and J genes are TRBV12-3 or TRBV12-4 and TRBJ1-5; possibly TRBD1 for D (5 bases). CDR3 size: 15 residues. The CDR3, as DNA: TGTGCCAGCAGTTTGGAGGCCAGGAGGGGTAAGCCCCAACATTTT. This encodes CASSLEARRGKPQHF.

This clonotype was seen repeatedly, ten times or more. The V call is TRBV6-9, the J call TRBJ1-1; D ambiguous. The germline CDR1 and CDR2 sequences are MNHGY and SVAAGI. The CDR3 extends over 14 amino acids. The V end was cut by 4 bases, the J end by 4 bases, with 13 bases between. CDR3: CASSSSTLGTEAFF. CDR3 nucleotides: TGTGCCAGCAGTTCCTCAACCCTAGGCACTGAAGCTTTCTTT.

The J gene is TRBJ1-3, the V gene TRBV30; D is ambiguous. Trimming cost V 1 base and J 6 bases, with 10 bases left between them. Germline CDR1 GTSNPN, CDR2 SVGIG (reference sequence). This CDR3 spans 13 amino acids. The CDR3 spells CAWSEAQKNTIYF. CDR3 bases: TGTGCCTGGAGTGAAGCACAGAAAAACACCATATATTTT.

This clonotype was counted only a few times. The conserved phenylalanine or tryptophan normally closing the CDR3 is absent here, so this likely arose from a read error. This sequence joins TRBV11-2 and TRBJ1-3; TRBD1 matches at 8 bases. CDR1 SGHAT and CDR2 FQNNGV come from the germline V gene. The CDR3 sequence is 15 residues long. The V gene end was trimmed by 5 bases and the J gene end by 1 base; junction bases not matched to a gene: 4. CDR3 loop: CASSPDRGSGNTIYS. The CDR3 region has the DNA TGTGCCAGCAGCCCTGACAGGGGATCTGGAAACACCATATATTCT.

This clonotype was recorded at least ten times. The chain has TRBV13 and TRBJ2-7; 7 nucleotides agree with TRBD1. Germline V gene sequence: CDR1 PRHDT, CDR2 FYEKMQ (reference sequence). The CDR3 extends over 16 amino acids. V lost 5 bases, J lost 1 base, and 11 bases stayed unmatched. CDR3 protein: CASSTADRAISYEQYF. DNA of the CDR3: TGTGCCAGCAGCACCGCAGACAGGGCAATTTCCTACGAGCAGTACTTC.

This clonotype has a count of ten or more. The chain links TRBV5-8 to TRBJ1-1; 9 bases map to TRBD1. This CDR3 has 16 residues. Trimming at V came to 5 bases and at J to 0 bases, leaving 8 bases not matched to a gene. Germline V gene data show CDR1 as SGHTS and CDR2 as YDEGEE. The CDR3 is CASRPGQGRLNTEAFF. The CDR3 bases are TGTGCCAGCAGGCCGGGACAGGGTCGCCTGAACACTGAAGCTTTCTTT.

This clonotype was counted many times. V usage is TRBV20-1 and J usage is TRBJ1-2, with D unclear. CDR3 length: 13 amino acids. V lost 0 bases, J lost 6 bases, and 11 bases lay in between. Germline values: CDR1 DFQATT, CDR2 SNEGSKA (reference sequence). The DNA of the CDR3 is TGCAGTGCTAGAGATGAGGAATGGGATGGCTACACCTTC. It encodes CSARDEEWDGYTF.

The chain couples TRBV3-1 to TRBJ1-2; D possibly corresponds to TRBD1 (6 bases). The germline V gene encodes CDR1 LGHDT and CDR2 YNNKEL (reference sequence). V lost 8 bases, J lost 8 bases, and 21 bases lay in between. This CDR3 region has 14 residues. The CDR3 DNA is TGTGCCAGCGGAGCAGAACAGGGATCGGGCGGCTACACCTTC. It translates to CASGAEQGSGGYTF.

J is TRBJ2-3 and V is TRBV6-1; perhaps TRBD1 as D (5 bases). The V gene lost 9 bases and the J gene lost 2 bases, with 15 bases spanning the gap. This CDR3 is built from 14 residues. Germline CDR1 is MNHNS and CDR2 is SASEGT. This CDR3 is CARAGALNTDTQYF. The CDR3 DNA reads TGTGCCAGGGCTGGGGCACTGAACACAGATACGCAGTATTTT.

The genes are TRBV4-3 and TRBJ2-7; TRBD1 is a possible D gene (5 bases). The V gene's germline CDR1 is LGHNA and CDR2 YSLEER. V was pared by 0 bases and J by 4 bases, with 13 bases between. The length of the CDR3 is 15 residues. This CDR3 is CASSQEQDGRYEQYF. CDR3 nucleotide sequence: TGCGCCAGCAGCCAAGAACAGGATGGCCGGTACGAGCAGTACTTC.

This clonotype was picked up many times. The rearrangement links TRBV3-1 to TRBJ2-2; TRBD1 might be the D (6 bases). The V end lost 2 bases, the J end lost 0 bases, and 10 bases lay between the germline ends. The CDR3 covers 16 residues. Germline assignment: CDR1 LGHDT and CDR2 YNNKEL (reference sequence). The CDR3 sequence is CASSQWGTSNTGELFF. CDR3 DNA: TGTGCCAGCAGCCAATGGGGGACATCGAACACCGGGGAGCTGTTTTTT.

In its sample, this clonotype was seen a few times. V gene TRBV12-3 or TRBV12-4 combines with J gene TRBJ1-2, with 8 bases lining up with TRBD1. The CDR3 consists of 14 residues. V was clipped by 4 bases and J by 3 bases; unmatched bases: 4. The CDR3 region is CASSSTDRDYGYTF. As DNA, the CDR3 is TGTGCCAGCAGTTCCACGGACAGGGACTATGGCTACACCTTC.

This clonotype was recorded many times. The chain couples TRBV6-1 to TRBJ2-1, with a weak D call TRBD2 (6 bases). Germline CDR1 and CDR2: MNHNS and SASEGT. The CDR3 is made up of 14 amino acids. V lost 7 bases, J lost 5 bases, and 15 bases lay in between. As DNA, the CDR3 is TGTGCCAGCACGCGTTGGGGGGTGGACAATGAGCAGTTCTTC. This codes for CASTRWGVDNEQFF.

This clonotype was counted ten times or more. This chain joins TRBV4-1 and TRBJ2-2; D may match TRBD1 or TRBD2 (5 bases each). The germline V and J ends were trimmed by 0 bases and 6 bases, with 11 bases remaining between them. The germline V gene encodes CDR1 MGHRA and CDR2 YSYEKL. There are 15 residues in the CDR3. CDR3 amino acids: CASSQDVQGAGELFF. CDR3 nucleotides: TGCGCCAGCAGCCAAGACGTGCAGGGAGCCGGGGAGCTGTTTTTT.

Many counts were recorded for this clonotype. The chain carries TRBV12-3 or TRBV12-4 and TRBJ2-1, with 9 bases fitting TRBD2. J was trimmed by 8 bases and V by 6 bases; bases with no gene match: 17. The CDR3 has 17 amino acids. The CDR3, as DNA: TGTGCCAGCAGCACCATTAGCGGGGGCCCGCGGGGGGATGAGCAGTTCTTC. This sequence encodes CASSTISGGPRGDEQFF.

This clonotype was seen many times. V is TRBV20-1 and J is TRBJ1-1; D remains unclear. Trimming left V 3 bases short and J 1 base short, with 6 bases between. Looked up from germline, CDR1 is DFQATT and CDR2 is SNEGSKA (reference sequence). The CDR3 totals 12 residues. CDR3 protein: CSARSGNTEAFF. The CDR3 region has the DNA TGCAGTGCTAGGTCCGGGAACACTGAAGCTTTCTTT.

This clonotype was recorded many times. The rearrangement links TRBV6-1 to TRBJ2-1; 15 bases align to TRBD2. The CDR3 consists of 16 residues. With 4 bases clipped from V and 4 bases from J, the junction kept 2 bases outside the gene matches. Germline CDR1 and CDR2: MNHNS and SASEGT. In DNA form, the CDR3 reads TGTGCCAGCAGTGGCGGGACTAGCGGGAGGTACAATGAGCAGTTCTTC. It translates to CASSGGTSGRYNEQFF.

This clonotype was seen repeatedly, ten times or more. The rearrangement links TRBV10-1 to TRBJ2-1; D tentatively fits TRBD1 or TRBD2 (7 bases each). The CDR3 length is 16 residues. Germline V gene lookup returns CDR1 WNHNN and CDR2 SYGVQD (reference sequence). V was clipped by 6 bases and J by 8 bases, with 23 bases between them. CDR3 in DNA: TGCGCCAGCAGCGATTCATCACCAGGGGGGGGGGATGAGCAGTTCTTC. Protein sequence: CASSDSSPGGGDEQFF.

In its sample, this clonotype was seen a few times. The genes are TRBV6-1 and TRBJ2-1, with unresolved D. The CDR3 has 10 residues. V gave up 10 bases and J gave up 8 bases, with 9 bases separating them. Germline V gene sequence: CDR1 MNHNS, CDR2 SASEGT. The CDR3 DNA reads TGTGCCACCGAAACCGATGAGCAGTTCTTC. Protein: CATETDEQFF.

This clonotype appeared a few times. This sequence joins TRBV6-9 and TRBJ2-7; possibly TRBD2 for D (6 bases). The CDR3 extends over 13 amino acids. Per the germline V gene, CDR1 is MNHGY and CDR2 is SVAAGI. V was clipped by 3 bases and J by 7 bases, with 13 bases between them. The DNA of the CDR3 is TGTGCCAGCAGTTACAATGGGGGAGGTGAGCAGTACTTC. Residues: CASSYNGGGEQYF.

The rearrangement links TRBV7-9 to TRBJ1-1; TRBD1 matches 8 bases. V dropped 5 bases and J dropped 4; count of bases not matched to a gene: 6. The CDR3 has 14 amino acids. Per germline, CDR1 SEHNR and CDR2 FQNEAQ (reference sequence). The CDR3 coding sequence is TGTGCCAGCAGCATACCAGGGGGCGTCACTGAAGCTTTCTTT. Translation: CASSIPGGVTEAFF.

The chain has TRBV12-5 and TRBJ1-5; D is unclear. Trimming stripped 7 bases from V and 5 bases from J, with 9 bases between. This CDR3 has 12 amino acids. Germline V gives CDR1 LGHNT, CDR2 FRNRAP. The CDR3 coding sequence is TGTGCTAGTGCCGCCATCTATCAGCCCCAGCATTTT. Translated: CASAAIYQPQHF.

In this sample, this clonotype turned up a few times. The CDR3 nucleotides read TGTGCCAGCAGTTACTCACAGGGGGAACAGCCCCAGCATTTT. It specifies CASSYSQGEQPQHF. The genes are TRBV6-2 or TRBV6-3 and TRBJ1-5, with TRBD1 matching 8 bases. In germline, CDR1 is MNHEY, CDR2 SVGEGT. The CDR3 extends over 14 amino acids. With 0 bases clipped from V and 7 bases from J, the junction kept 2 bases outside the gene matches.

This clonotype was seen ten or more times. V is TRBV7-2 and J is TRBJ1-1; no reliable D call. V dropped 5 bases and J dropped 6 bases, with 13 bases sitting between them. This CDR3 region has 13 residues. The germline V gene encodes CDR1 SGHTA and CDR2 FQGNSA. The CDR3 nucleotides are TGTGCCAGCAGCCCCCGTGCCGGGTCTGAAGCTTTCTTT. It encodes CASSPRAGSEAFF.

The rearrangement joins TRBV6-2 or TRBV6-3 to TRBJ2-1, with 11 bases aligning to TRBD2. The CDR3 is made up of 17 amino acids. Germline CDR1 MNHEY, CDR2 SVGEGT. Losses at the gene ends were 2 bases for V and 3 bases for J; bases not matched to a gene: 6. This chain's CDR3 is CASSYPRLAGIYNEQFF. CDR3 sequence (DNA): TGTGCCAGCAGTTACCCTAGACTAGCGGGAATCTACAATGAGCAGTTCTTC.

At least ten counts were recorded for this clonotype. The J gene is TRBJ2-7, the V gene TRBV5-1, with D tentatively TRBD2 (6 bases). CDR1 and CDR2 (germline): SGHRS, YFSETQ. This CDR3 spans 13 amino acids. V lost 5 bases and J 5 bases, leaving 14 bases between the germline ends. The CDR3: CASRTGAPHEQYF. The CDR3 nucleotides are TGCGCCAGCAGAACGGGAGCACCCCACGAGCAGTACTTC.